Presented here are 27 T cell receptor beta chains from one specimen sequenced in a study of blood T cell repertoires in COVID-19. Produced via immunoSEQ multiplex PCR; TCRdb's table is partial and in-frame only. The table lists roughly 200,000 clones, about nine tenths of them singletons. The sample taken for sequencing was peripheral blood. Receptor source: a man in his forties or fifties with acute or convalescent COVID-19.

The chain employs TRBV6-5 and TRBJ1-5; D is perhaps TRBD1 (6 bases). In germline, CDR1 is MNHEY, CDR2 SVGAGI. The CDR3 covers 14 residues. Trimming cost V 2 bases and J 8 bases, with 13 bases left between them. The CDR3: CASSYIGGAEPQHF. CDR3 coding DNA: TGTGCCAGCAGTTACATTGGGGGCGCGGAGCCCCAGCATTTT.

CDR3 coding DNA: TGCGCCAGCAGCTTGAGGGGGCCGATCTATGGCTACACCTTC. Translating gives CASSLRGPIYGYTF. The chain recombines TRBV5-1 with TRBJ1-2, with 7 nucleotides matching TRBD1. The CDR3 contains 14 residues. Germline-derived CDR1 and CDR2 are SGHRS and YFSETQ. J lost 4 bases, V lost 1 base, and 4 bases had no gene match.

The chain joins TRBV4-3 to TRBJ2-5; tentative D call: TRBD2 (6 bases). Germline V gene lookup returns CDR1 LGHNA and CDR2 YSLEER. The CDR3 extends over 13 amino acids. Trimming left V 4 bases short and J 4 bases short, with 10 bases between. The CDR3, as DNA: TGCGCCAGCAGCCCGCGGGATAGAGAGACCCAGTACTTC. It specifies CASSPRDRETQYF.

The rearrangement uses TRBV13 and TRBJ2-7, with no clear D. The CDR3 length is 12 residues. CDR1 is PRHDT and CDR2 is FYEKMQ in the germline V gene (reference sequence). V was cut by 3 bases and J by 2 bases, with 5 bases left in between. For the CDR3, the DNA is TGTGCCAGCAGCTTTGGAGCCTACGAGCAGTACTTC. Its translation is CASSFGAYEQYF.

The chain recombines TRBV30 with TRBJ2-2, with 9 positions matching TRBD1. Germline V gene lookup returns CDR1 GTSNPN and CDR2 SVGIG (reference sequence). The V segment lost 2 bases and the J segment 5 bases; nucleotides outside the gene matches: 3. The CDR3 has 14 residues. CDR3 residues: CAWSLGTGTGELFF. CDR3 bases: TGTGCCTGGAGTCTCGGGACAGGGACCGGGGAGCTGTTTTTT. The whole variable domain, filled in from reference TRBV30 and TRBJ2-2, reads SQTIHQWPATLVQPVGSPLSLECTVEGTSNPNLYWYRQAAGRGLQLLFYSVGIGQISSEVPQNLSASRPQDRQFILSSKKLLLSDSGFYLCAWSLGTGTGELFFGEGSRLTVL.

The gene calls are TRBV12-3 or TRBV12-4 and TRBJ2-3; D possibly corresponds to TRBD2 (5 bases). The CDR3 has 13 residues. Trimming shortened V by 6 bases and J by 3 bases, and 10 bases separated the two germline ends. CDR3 DNA sequence: TGTGCCAGCAGCAGTCGGGGTACAGATACGCAGTATTTT. Protein sequence: CASSSRGTDTQYF.

This chain connects TRBV4-2 to TRBJ1-1; 8 nucleotides align to TRBD1. This CDR3 is built from 15 residues. Germline assignment: CDR1 LGHNA and CDR2 YNFKEQ. The ends lost 3 bases at V and 5 bases at J; junction bases unmatched: 8. CDR3 amino acids: CASSQGATGGTEAFF. The CDR3 bases are TGTGCCAGCAGCCAGGGGGCTACAGGGGGAACTGAAGCTTTCTTT.

This clone was seen just once. V is TRBV25-1 and J is TRBJ1-1; D unclear. CDR1 and CDR2 from the germline V gene are MGHDK and SYGVNS. Between the trimmed V and J ends, which lost 0 bases and 5 bases, there was a span of 13 bases. The CDR3 covers 15 residues. CDR3 bases: TGTGCCAGCAGTGAATACGTCAGTTCGGGGACTGAAGCTTTCTTT. Translation: CASSEYVSSGTEAFF.

The J gene is TRBJ1-2, the V gene TRBV28; no clear D gene. Deletions cut 7 bases from V and 3 bases from J, with 12 bases between. The CDR3 is made up of 13 amino acids. Germline V gene sequence: CDR1 MDHEN, CDR2 SYDVKM. The CDR3 region has the DNA TGTGCCAGCAACCTTCCCGCGGACTATGGCTACACCTTC. It specifies CASNLPADYGYTF.

The chain links TRBV30 to TRBJ1-1; D gene unclear. Germline CDR1 is GTSNPN and CDR2 is SVGIG (reference sequence). CDR3 length equals 14 residues. V was clipped by 3 bases and J by 0 bases, with 11 bases between them. For the CDR3, the DNA is TGTGCCTGGAGAGTAACGGGGATGAACACTGAAGCTTTCTTT. It yields the protein CAWRVTGMNTEAFF.

The rearrangement joins TRBV5-1 to TRBJ2-4; 8 positions match TRBD2. The CDR3 is 15 amino acids. Germline values: CDR1 SGHRS, CDR2 YFSETQ. V trimming: 4 bases; J trimming: 0 bases; junction bases outside the gene matches: 3. In DNA form, the CDR3 reads TGCGCCAGCAGCAGCGGGGGAATAGCCAAAAACATTCAGTACTTC. This encodes CASSSGGIAKNIQYF.

The chain carries TRBV6-2 or TRBV6-3 and TRBJ2-1, with a tentative D call TRBD1 (5 bases). Germline lookup yields CDR1 MNHEY and CDR2 SVGEGT. Trimming took off 0 bases at V and 6 bases at J, with 9 bases between the two ends. The CDR3 is 14 amino acids. Here the CDR3 DNA reads TGTGCCAGCAGTTACTCGCAGGGAACCAATGAGCAGTTCTTC. Translated, it gives CASSYSQGTNEQFF.

The V and J genes are TRBV4-1 and TRBJ2-3; TRBD2 might be the D (6 bases). V was trimmed by 3 bases and J by 8 bases, leaving 24 bases between them. The CDR3 runs to 17 residues. Germline CDR1 is MGHRA and CDR2 is YSYEKL. This chain's CDR3 is CASSQDRDSLLSGTQYF. CDR3 nucleotides: TGCGCCAGCAGCCAGGACCGGGACTCACTCTTGAGCGGTACGCAGTATTTT.

The chain uses TRBV28 and TRBJ2-1; 7 nucleotides agree with TRBD2. This CDR3 spans 14 amino acids. Germline V gene data show CDR1 as MDHEN and CDR2 as SYDVKM. The V segment lost 8 bases and the J segment 5 bases; nucleotides outside the gene matches: 9. Written as DNA, the CDR3 is TGTGCCAGCCTCGGGAGGATCGGCCACAATGAGCAGTTCTTC. Amino acid sequence: CASLGRIGHNEQFF.

CDR3 nucleotide sequence: TGTGCCAGCATCCCCCTCGGGAGTATCTACGAGCAGTACTTC. Its translation is CASIPLGSIYEQYF. This chain uses TRBV6-2 or TRBV6-3 with TRBJ2-7; TRBD2 is a possible D gene (6 bases). Per the germline V gene, CDR1 is MNHEY and CDR2 is SVGEGT. The CDR3 runs to 14 residues. Trimming removed 7 bases from V and 3 bases from J, with 16 bases in between.

V is TRBV30 and J is TRBJ2-5, with D possibly TRBD2 on 6 matching bases. With 0 bases removed from V and 4 bases from J, the gap between germline ends came to 6 bases. Germline V CDR1 and CDR2: GTSNPN, SVGIG (reference sequence). The CDR3 loop spans 12 amino acids. The CDR3 region has the DNA TGTGCCTGGAGTGTAGCGGGAGAGACCCAGTACTTC. It specifies CAWSVAGETQYF.

V and J are TRBV5-6 and TRBJ2-7, with D possibly TRBD2 on 5 matching bases. CDR3 length: 15 residues. Germline CDR1 reads SGHDT; CDR2 reads YYEEEE. V lost 3 bases and J lost 1, with 14 bases in between. CDR3 DNA: TGTGCCAGCAGCTCGGGTCCGAGCGGTTCCTACGAGCAGTACTTC. Translation gives CASSSGPSGSYEQYF.

In nucleotides, the CDR3 is TGTGCCAGCAGCCCGGGGAGGGCGGGGACCTACGAGCAGTACTTC. It translates to CASSPGRAGTYEQYF. The rearrangement joins TRBV27 to TRBJ2-7, with 7 positions matching TRBD2. CDR1 and CDR2 from the germline V gene are MNHEY and SMNVEV (reference sequence). The CDR3 runs 15 residues. The V and J ends lost 6 bases and 2 bases, in that order; junction bases with no gene match: 10.

This sequence joins TRBV10-2 and TRBJ2-3; 14 bases fit TRBD2. The CDR3 totals 16 residues. V lost 6 bases to trimming and J lost 6 bases; unmatched junction nucleotides: 8. Looked up from germline, CDR1 is WSHSY and CDR2 is SAAADI. In DNA, the CDR3 is TGCGCCAGCAGGAGGACTAGCGGGGGGCCCGGGGATACGCAGTATTTT. This translates into CASRRTSGGPGDTQYF.

The CDR3 region is CASSLEEGSYEQYF. The CDR3 coding sequence is TGCGCCAGCAGCTTAGAGGAGGGGTCCTACGAGCAGTACTTC. This sequence joins TRBV5-1 and TRBJ2-7; D might be TRBD2 (6 bases). Looked up from germline, CDR1 is SGHRS and CDR2 is YFSETQ. The CDR3 runs to 14 residues. V was cut by 2 bases and J by 1 base, with 10 bases left in between. Together with reference TRBV5-1 and TRBJ2-7, the CDR3 gives the full variable domain: KAGVTQTPRYLIKTRGQQVTLSCSPISGHRSVSWYQQTPGQGLQFLFEYFSETQRNKGNFPGRFSGRQFSNSRSEMNVSTLELGDSALYLCASSLEEGSYEQYFGPGTRLTVT.

V usage is TRBV30 and J usage is TRBJ1-4; D is uncertain. Germline loops: CDR1 GTSNPN, CDR2 SVGIG (reference sequence). Trimming stripped 3 bases from V and 8 bases from J, with 10 bases between. The CDR3 contains 12 residues. The CDR3 DNA sequence: TGTGCCTGGAGCACTGGGAGAGAAAAACTGTTTTTT. This sequence encodes CAWSTGREKLFF.

The J gene is TRBJ2-7, the V gene TRBV5-1; 8 nucleotides line up with TRBD1. Looked up from germline, CDR1 is SGHRS and CDR2 is YFSETQ. The CDR3 is made up of 15 amino acids. Trimming cost V 4 bases and J 3 bases; bases outside gene matches: 9. CDR3 in amino acids: CASSPVTGANYEQYF. CDR3 bases: TGCGCCAGCAGCCCTGTGACAGGGGCTAACTACGAGCAGTACTTC.

The chain is built from TRBV10-2 and TRBJ1-1; D not certain. Germline V gives CDR1 WSHSY, CDR2 SAAADI. With 3 bases removed from V and 3 bases from J, the gap between germline ends came to 14 bases. The CDR3 consists of 15 residues. The CDR3 spells CASSDVEGIYTEAFF. CDR3 DNA: TGCGCCAGCAGTGACGTCGAGGGAATTTACACTGAAGCTTTCTTT.

The gene calls are TRBV9 and TRBJ2-5; D is possibly TRBD1 (5 bases). CDR3 length equals 13 residues. V was trimmed by 5 bases and J by 1 base, leaving 9 bases between them. Germline V gives CDR1 SGDLS, CDR2 YYNGEE. The CDR3 DNA reads as TGTGCCAGCAGTGACAGTATCCAAGAGACCCAGTACTTC. The encoded protein is CASSDSIQETQYF.

The chain joins TRBV7-2 to TRBJ2-7, with 16 nucleotides matching TRBD2. This CDR3 region has 15 residues. Per the germline V gene, CDR1 is SGHTA and CDR2 is FQGNSA. The V gene end was trimmed by 5 bases and the J gene end by 7 bases; junction bases not matched to a gene: 5. CDR3 in DNA: TGTGCCAGCAGCAGGGGACTAGCGGGGGGGAGAGAGCAGTACTTC. Translated: CASSRGLAGGREQYF.

The J gene is TRBJ1-3, the V gene TRBV5-4; no clear D. Germline V gene data show CDR1 as SGHNT and CDR2 as YYREEE (reference sequence). The CDR3 extends over 15 amino acids. Trimming took 2 bases from V and 0 from J, leaving 9 bases between them. CDR3 bases: TGTGCCAGCAGCTTTAACACCGTCTCTGGAAACACCATATATTTT. Protein product: CASSFNTVSGNTIYF.

This sequence joins TRBV5-1 and TRBJ1-1, with 7 bases fitting TRBD1. Germline values: CDR1 SGHRS, CDR2 YFSETQ. V was pared by 0 bases and J by 4 bases, with 15 bases of the junction left unmatched. The CDR3 loop spans 18 amino acids. CDR3 sequence: CASSLGGAGTVGFTEAFF. The CDR3 DNA is TGCGCCAGCAGCTTGGGAGGAGCTGGGACAGTTGGTTTCACTGAAGCTTTCTTT. Filled out from reference TRBV5-1 and TRBJ1-1, the complete variable domain reads KAGVTQTPRYLIKTRGQQVTLSCSPISGHRSVSWYQQTPGQGLQFLFEYFSETQRNKGNFPGRFSGRQFSNSRSEMNVSTLELGDSALYLCASSLGGAGTVGFTEAFFGQGTRLTVV.